Following are 19 T cell receptor beta chains from one sample sequenced in a study of tumor-infiltrating lymphocytes in primary liver carcinoma. A constant-region primer served to make TCR beta cDNA from about 0.45 ug total RNA. A slightly modified ARM-PCR protocol with three nested multiplex PCR rounds produced these TCR beta libraries. The first two PCR rounds used TRBV1-TRBV30 forward primers with a C-beta reverse primer, around 10 cycles each. MiXCR, run by TCRdb on the multiplex PCR reads, gives a single entry per CDR3 protein. The repertoire consists of approximately 45,000 distinct CDR3 sequences, with roughly 73% occurring once and the leading ten covering under 20%. Each 20-30 mg portion of unsorted bulk tissue served as the source for co-extraction of RNA and DNA. Sequencing was done on a sample of liver tumor tissue from sampling region 2. The subset denotes: tumor region T2, inferior pole. These receptor sequences come from a man in his forties with primary liver carcinoma and hepatitis B virus infection.

V gene TRBV29-1 combines with J gene TRBJ2-7; D may be TRBD1 (6 bases). The germline V gene encodes CDR1 SQVTM and CDR2 ANQGSEA. The CDR3 is 11 residues long. This chain's CDR3 is CSGTRGYEQYF. DNA of the CDR3: TGCAGTGGGACAAGGGGCTACGAGCAGTACTTC.

As for this clonotype: One end of the junction does not line up with germline, which may come from a read error. The chain combines TRBV10-3 with TRBJ2-7; D may be TRBD2 (6 bases). The CDR3 has 15 residues. In germline, CDR1 is ENHRY, CDR2 SYGVKD. Here the CDR3 DNA reads TGTGCCATCAGCTACGGGGCTAGCGACTCCTACGGGCAGTACTTT. It codes for CAISYGASDSYGQYF.

For this clonotype: One junction end does not reproduce the germline sequence, and a read error may be involved. The V gene is TRBV29-1, the J gene TRBJ2-1, with TRBD2 matching over 12 bases. CDR3 size: 15 residues. Germline-derived CDR1 and CDR2 are SQVTM and ANQGSEA. This CDR3 reads CNVGLAGGFYNERFF. CDR3 DNA sequence: TGCAACGTTGGGCTAGCGGGAGGGTTCTACAATGAGCGGTTCTTC.

Note on this clonotype: Just one base apart from a much larger clone, this may be a read error. V and J are TRBV5-1 and TRBJ2-1, with a weak D call TRBD1 (5 bases). V gave up 7 bases and J gave up 3 bases, with 11 bases separating them. The CDR3 has 13 amino acids. CDR1 is SGHRS, CDR2 YFSETQ, per germline. As DNA, the CDR3 is TGCGCCAGCGGCATTGGACACTACAATGAGCAGTTCTTC. It specifies CASGIGHYNEQFF.

The chain couples TRBV5-1 to TRBJ2-1, with D possibly being TRBD1 (6 bases). Germline CDR1 SGHRS, CDR2 YFSETQ. This CDR3 spans 14 amino acids. V dropped 6 bases and J dropped 8 bases, with 18 bases sitting between them. CDR3: CASNEQGQLDEQFF. The CDR3 region has the DNA TGCGCCAGCAACGAGCAGGGGCAGCTCGATGAGCAGTTCTTC.

This clonotype was counted many times. The chain employs TRBV30 and TRBJ1-4; TRBD1 agrees at 9 bases. Germline-derived CDR1 and CDR2 are GTSNPN and SVGIG (reference sequence). J lost 5 bases, V lost 2 bases, and 3 bases had no gene match. The CDR3 runs to 14 residues. This CDR3 reads CAWSRDRGNEKLFF. The CDR3 DNA is TGTGCCTGGAGTCGAGACAGGGGGAATGAAAAACTGTTTTTT.

This clonotype was picked up one time. Given the absence of the conserved phenylalanine or tryptophan at the CDR3 end, a read error is likely. The V call is TRBV4-2, the J call TRBJ2-2; 7 bases align to TRBD2. The CDR3 extends over 16 amino acids. Germline V gene lookup returns CDR1 LGHNA and CDR2 YNFKEQ. J lost 4 bases, V lost 11 bases, and 16 bases had no gene match. As DNA, the CDR3 is TGTGCCGGTAGCCAAGAATGGCGGGAGTGCACCGGGGAGCTGTTTTCT. Translation gives CAGSQEWRECTGELFS.

This clonotype was seen ten or more times. The genes are TRBV5-1 and TRBJ2-7; D possibly matches TRBD1 or TRBD2 (6 bases each). Trimming shortened V by 0 bases and J by 6 bases, and 16 bases separated the two germline ends. The CDR3 covers 15 residues. From germline, CDR1 is SGHRS and CDR2 YFSETQ. CDR3 in amino acids: CASSLAPGALAEQYF. DNA of the CDR3: TGCGCCAGCAGCTTGGCCCCGGGGGCCCTAGCCGAGCAGTACTTC.

The chain carries TRBV6-5 and TRBJ1-1, with D perhaps TRBD1 (6 bases). This CDR3 region has 17 residues. Deletions cut 5 bases from V and 7 bases from J, with 26 bases between. Germline CDR1 is MNHEY and CDR2 is SVGAGI. In nucleotides, the CDR3 is TGTGCCAGCAGTCCCCACACGGGGGCGGTAGGTATCATTGAAGCTTTCTTT. Translation: CASSPHTGAVGIIEAFF.

Regarding this clonotype: The junction departs from the called germline gene at one end, perhaps through a read error. The CDR3 bases are TGTGCCAGCAGCAGCTGGGTACCAAATCTATATGGGGCCAACGTCCCGACTTTC. Translation: CASSSWVPNLYGANVPTF. The chain recombines TRBV11-2 with TRBJ2-6, with D tentatively TRBD1 (5 bases). Germline values: CDR1 SGHAT, CDR2 FQNNGV. The CDR3 covers 18 residues.

On this clonotype itself: This CDR3 fails to terminate in the conserved phenylalanine or tryptophan, so it likely reflects a read error. V gene TRBV7-9 combines with J gene TRBJ2-2; the match to TRBD1 covers 7 bases. The CDR3 length is 15 residues. Germline CDR1 is SEHNR and CDR2 is FQNEAQ (reference sequence). This chain's CDR3 is CGSSSSDRPTGELFY. DNA for the CDR3: TGTGGCAGCAGTTCCTCGGACAGGCCCACCGGGGAGCTGTTTTAT.

Note on this clonotype: A read error may account for a junction end that differs from germline. The J gene is TRBJ2-5, the V gene TRBV6-6, with 7 bases matching TRBD2. The CDR3 consists of 16 residues. The V gene's germline CDR1 is MNHNY and CDR2 SVGAGI (reference sequence). CDR3 amino acids: CASRDGLAVGQETQYF. CDR3 nucleotides: TGTGCCAGCAGGGACGGGCTAGCGGTAGGGCAAGAGACACAGTACTTC.

This clonotype was counted once. The CDR3 carries no conserved terminal phenylalanine or tryptophan, so it likely arises from a read error. This chain connects TRBV7-2 to TRBJ2-2; TRBD1 or TRBD2 may be the D gene (6 bases each). The V gene's germline CDR1 is SGHTA and CDR2 FQGNSA. This CDR3 is built from 15 residues. The CDR3 spells CASNLARGLSGELFS. The CDR3 nucleotides are TGTGCCAGCAACTTAGCACGGGGGCTCTCCGGGGAGCTGTTTTCT.

CDR3 region: CASSFFTDQPQHF. In nucleotides, the CDR3 is TGTGCCAGCAGCTTCTTCACCGATCAGCCCCAGCATTTT. J is TRBJ1-5 and V is TRBV7-2; no firm D call. Trimming removed 3 bases from V and 5 bases from J, with 8 bases in between. CDR1 is SGHTA, CDR2 FQGNSA, per germline. The CDR3 has 13 amino acids.

In regard to this clonotype: The junction departs from germline at one end; a sequencing error may be responsible. The J gene is TRBJ1-5, the V gene TRBV6-2 or TRBV6-3; D possibly corresponds to TRBD1 (5 bases). Germline V lookup: CDR1 MNHEY, CDR2 SVGEGT. The CDR3 sequence is 18 residues long. CDR3 loop: CASSYSMPWQVDNQRQHF. CDR3 DNA sequence: TGTGCCAGCAGTTACTCGATGCCATGGCAGGTGGACAATCAGCGCCAGCATTTT.

This clonotype has just a few counts. The gene calls are TRBV6-1 and TRBJ2-1; 8 nucleotides align to TRBD1. CDR3 size: 15 residues. CDR1 and CDR2 (germline): MNHNS, SASEGT. V lost 3 bases, J lost 4 bases, and 5 bases stayed unmatched. CDR3 in DNA: TGTGCCAGCAGTGAGACAGGGGAAATGTACAATGAGCAGTTCTTC. This translates into CASSETGEMYNEQFF.

Note on this clonotype: With a much larger clone just one base away, this may be a read error. V is TRBV28 and J is TRBJ2-7; D perhaps matches TRBD1 (6 bases). Germline CDR1 reads MDHEN; CDR2 reads SYDVKM. CDR3 size: 11 residues. The CDR3 sequence is CASSTQGKQCF. CDR3 bases: TGTGCCAGCAGCACTCAGGGGAAGCAGTGCTTC.

As regards this clonotype: Sequence at one end of the junction differs from germline and may be a read error. V and J are TRBV5-4 and TRBJ2-3, with a weak D call TRBD2 (6 bases). Germline assignment: CDR1 SGHNT and CDR2 YYREEE (reference sequence). CDR3 size: 15 residues. The CDR3 bases are TGCGCCAGCAGCTTGTGGTTAGCCTCGGGGGATGCGCAGTATTTT. It translates to CASSLWLASGDAQYF.

This clonotype was seen just once. The rearrangement links TRBV6-1 to TRBJ2-1, with TRBD1 as a possible D gene (5 bases). The germline V gene encodes CDR1 MNHNS and CDR2 SASEGT. The CDR3 totals 15 residues. With 8 bases removed from V and 1 base from J, the gap between germline ends came to 15 bases. CDR3 in DNA: TGTGCCAGCGTGGTCGAAGGGGTGTCCTACAATGAGCAGTTCTTC. This gives the protein CASVVEGVSYNEQFF.